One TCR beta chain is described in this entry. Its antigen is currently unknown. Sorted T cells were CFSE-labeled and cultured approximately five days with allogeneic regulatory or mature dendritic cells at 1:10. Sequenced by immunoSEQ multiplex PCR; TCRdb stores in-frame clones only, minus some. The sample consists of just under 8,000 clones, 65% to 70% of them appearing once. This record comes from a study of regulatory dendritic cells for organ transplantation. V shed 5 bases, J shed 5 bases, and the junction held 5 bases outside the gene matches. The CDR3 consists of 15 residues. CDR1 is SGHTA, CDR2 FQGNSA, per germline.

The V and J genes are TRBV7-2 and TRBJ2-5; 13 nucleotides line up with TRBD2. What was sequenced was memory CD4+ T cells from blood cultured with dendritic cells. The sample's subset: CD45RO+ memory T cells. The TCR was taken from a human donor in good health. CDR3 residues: CASSPGLAGRETQYF. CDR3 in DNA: TGTGCCAGCAGCCCGGGACTAGCGGGGAGGGAGACCCAGTACTTC.